This T cell receptor beta chain was identified in a study of cytomegalovirus exposure and HLA in healthy donors. Study details: Caucasian-associated ancestry cluster membership applied to around 80% of 398 genotyped donors. Study findings and constraints: While the bulk of TCR sequences proved rare, some public TCRs turned up in many donors.

The germline CDR1 and CDR2 sequences are GTSNPN and SVGIG (reference sequence). V lost 4 bases to trimming and J lost 6 bases, with 12 bases between them. The CDR3 extends over 12 amino acids. This clone has just a few counts. The target antigen is unknown. PCR was performed using 60 Vbeta and 13 Jbeta primers. Clones were read by immunoSEQ multiplex PCR, and TCRdb kept only the in-frame ones, dropping some. The sample yields about 170,000 clones, 73% seen once. The material sequenced was PBMCs. This rearrangement joins TRBV30 to TRBJ1-2, with D perhaps TRBD1 (6 bases). This TCR was sampled from a young woman in good health and CMV-seropositive. This CDR3 is CAWTTTGNGYTF. CDR3 nucleotide sequence: TGTGCCTGGACCACGACAGGCAATGGCTACACCTTC.